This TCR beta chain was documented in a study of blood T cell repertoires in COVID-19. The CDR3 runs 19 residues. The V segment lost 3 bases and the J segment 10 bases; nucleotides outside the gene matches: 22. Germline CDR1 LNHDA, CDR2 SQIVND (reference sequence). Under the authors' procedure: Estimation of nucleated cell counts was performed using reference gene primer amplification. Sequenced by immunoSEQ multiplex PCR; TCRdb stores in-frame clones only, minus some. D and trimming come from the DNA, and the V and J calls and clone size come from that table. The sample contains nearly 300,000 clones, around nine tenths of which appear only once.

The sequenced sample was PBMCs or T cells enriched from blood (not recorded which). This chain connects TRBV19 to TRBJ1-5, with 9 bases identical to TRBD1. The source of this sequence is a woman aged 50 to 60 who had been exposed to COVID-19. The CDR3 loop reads CASSIPARDRVLVSLPQHF. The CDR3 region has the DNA TGTGCCAGTAGTATTCCCGCGCGGGACAGGGTTCTGGTCAGCCTTCCCCAGCATTTT.